These T cell receptor beta chains were read from a single sample in a study of T cell repertoires in cytomegalovirus infection. Their specific antigens are unknown. Via MiXCR, TCRdb re-called the reads, giving one row per CDR3 protein. The table has 640,000 or so distinct CDR3 sequences, roughly a third seen once. The sample consisted of cultured PBMCs, taken from culture after CMV antigen stimulation. These receptors were collected from a human donor in good health (CMV status not recorded). Some clones in this sample may be carry-over from other donors' samples. Both conserved end residues are part of each CDR3. Each record gives: V gene, clone size, D gene, J gene, CDR3 DNA, CDR3 protein. A D gene is named only where the DNA matches it firmly. Some rows have no size entry. The others give once, few or many, or a class for an expanded clone.

TRBV7-9	-	-	TRBJ2-7	TGTGCCAGCAGAGGTTCCGGGTACTACGAGCAGTACTTC	CASRGSGYYEQYF
TRBV6-1	many	TRBD1	TRBJ2-7	TGTGCCAGCAGTCCTTCACAGGGGGCCCCCTACGAGCAGTACTTC	CASSPSQGAPYEQYF
TRBV7-2	many	-	TRBJ2-6	TGTGCCAGCACCCTAGTTGTGTCTGGGGCCAACGTCCTGACTTTC	CASTLVVSGANVLTF
TRBV18	-	-	TRBJ2-1	TGTGCCAGCTCACCAAGTGCAGGTTACAATGAGCAGTTCTTC	CASSPSAGYNEQFF
TRBV7-9	-	-	TRBJ2-7	TGTGCCAGCAGCCCGCGACAGTACTACGAGCAGTACTTC	CASSPRQYYEQYF
TRBV5-1	-	-	TRBJ2-3	TGCGCCAGCAGCTCGGGGGCTAGCACAGATACGCAGTATTTT	CASSSGASTDTQYF
TRBV7-2	few	-	TRBJ1-3	TGTGCCAGCAGCTCCCAGCCAGTACGTGCGGGAAACACCATATATTTT	CASSSQPVRAGNTIYF
TRBV6-6	-	-	TRBJ2-1	TGTGCCAGCAGGGCCACCGAGCAGTTCTTC	CASRATEQFF
TRBV24-1	-	TRBD2	TRBJ2-3	TGTGCCACCAGTGATTTCGTAGCGGGGGCTACAGATACGCAGTATTTT	CATSDFVAGATDTQYF
TRBV20-1	-	TRBD2	TRBJ2-5	TGCAGTGCTAGAGCTCCAGCGGGAGGGCCAGAGACCCAGTACTTC	CSARAPAGGPETQYF
TRBV4-1	-	TRBD2	TRBJ2-3	TGCGCCAGCAGCCCGGGACTATTTATCACAGATACGCAGTATTTT	CASSPGLFITDTQYF
TRBV5-4	-	-	TRBJ2-2	TGTGCCAGCAGCTTGTCAGTGGGGAACACCGGGGAGCTGTTTTTT	CASSLSVGNTGELFF
TRBV6-2/TRBV6-3	-	-	TRBJ2-2	TGTGCCAGCGGGATTAGGCCCGACACCGGGGAGCTGTTTTTT	CASGIRPDTGELFF
TRBV7-2	many	-	TRBJ1-2	TGTGCCAGCAGCTTAGGGGAGGATGGCTACACCTTC	CASSLGEDGYTF
TRBV10-3	few	-	TRBJ1-1	TGTGCCATCAGTGAGTCGCGCCCCATGAACACTGAAGCTTTCTTT	CAISESRPMNTEAFF
TRBV28	-	TRBD1	TRBJ2-2	TGTGCCAGCCCCCCCCCCGGGACAGCGAACACCGGGGAGCTGTTTTTT	CASPPPGTANTGELFF
TRBV12-3/TRBV12-4	few	-	TRBJ1-5	TGTGCCAGCAGCACCAGGCGCACCCCTTATAGCAATCAGCCCCAGCATTTT	CASSTRRTPYSNQPQHF
TRBV27	few	TRBD1	TRBJ2-1	TGTGCCAGCAGTTTAGGCGGGATGGGACAGGGGCCCTACAATGAGCAGTTCTTC	CASSLGGMGQGPYNEQFF
TRBV5-4	-	TRBD1	TRBJ2-2	TGTGCCAGCAGCAATCTGAGGGGGCAGAACACCGGGGAGCTGTTTTTT	CASSNLRGQNTGELFF
TRBV30	few	TRBD1	TRBJ1-1	TGTGCCTGGAGTGAGGCGACAGGGTATTGGGTTGAAGCTTTCTTT	CAWSEATGYWVEAFF
TRBV2	-	-	TRBJ2-3	TGTGCCAGCAGTACTAGTCAAACAGGGAATACGCAGTATTTT	CASSTSQTGNTQYF
TRBV7-6	few	-	TRBJ2-7	TGTGCCAGCAGCCCAATCGACGGACGCGAGCAGTACTTC	CASSPIDGREQYF
TRBV7-2	-	-	TRBJ2-7	TGTGCCAGCAGCTTAGTCCCGCAGGGTCCGTACGAGCAGTACTTC	CASSLVPQGPYEQYF
TRBV6-2/TRBV6-3	-	-	TRBJ2-7	TGTGCCAGCAGTTATCGAACGTGGGGGCGGGAGCAGTACTTC	CASSYRTWGREQYF
TRBV7-9	-	-	TRBJ1-1	TGTGCCAGCGACCGGGACCCCTCTGAAGCTTTCTTT	CASDRDPSEAFF
TRBV4-2	-	-	TRBJ1-1	TGTGCCAGCAGCTTCAACGGATTGAACACTGAAGCTTTCTTT	CASSFNGLNTEAFF
TRBV7-2	many	-	TRBJ2-2	TGTGCCAGCAGCTTAGATGGACACACCGGGGAGCTGTTTTTT	CASSLDGHTGELFF
TRBV4-2	-	-	TRBJ1-1	TGTGCCAGCAGTTCAAACCACAGGGTTGGCACTGAAGCTTTCTTT	CASSSNHRVGTEAFF
TRBV7-9	few	TRBD2	TRBJ2-3	TGTGCCAGCAGCCGACGGGGCGGACTAGTACGCACAGATACGCAGTATTTT	CASSRRGGLVRTDTQYF
TRBV4-2	few	TRBD1	TRBJ1-2	TGTGCCAGCAGCCAAGGACAGGGGGCCATCTATGGCTACACCTTC	CASSQGQGAIYGYTF
TRBV7-2	many	-	TRBJ2-7	TGTGCCAGCAACTATGGGCCTGACTACGAGCAGTACTTC	CASNYGPDYEQYF
TRBV28	-	-	TRBJ1-4	TGTGCCAGCAGAAGGCGGGAAAAACTGTTTTTT	CASRRREKLFF
TRBV20-1	-	TRBD2	TRBJ2-7	TGCAGTGCTAGAGACCCTAGCGGGGCCTCCTACGAGCAGTACTTC	CSARDPSGASYEQYF
TRBV5-1	-	TRBD1	TRBJ2-2	TGCGCCAGCAGCGGAGCCGACAGGGTTCCCGGGGAGCTGTTTTTT	CASSGADRVPGELFF
TRBV28	-	TRBD2	TRBJ2-7	TGTGCCAGCAGTTCCCGGGAGGGGACTGGAGAGCAGTACTTC	CASSSREGTGEQYF
TRBV7-8	-	-	TRBJ2-7	TGTGCCAGCAGCCCCGGGGACTTTTACGAGCAGTACTTC	CASSPGDFYEQYF
TRBV6-2/TRBV6-3	-	TRBD1	TRBJ2-5	TGTGCCAGCAGTTACTCCGGGACAGGCGAAGAGACCCAGTACTTC	CASSYSGTGEETQYF
TRBV29-1	-	TRBD2	TRBJ2-3	TGCAGCGTTGAAGATGGGGGGACTAGGGCAGATACGCAGTATTTT	CSVEDGGTRADTQYF
TRBV7-2	many	TRBD2	TRBJ2-7	TGTGCCAGCAGCTTTTCTAGCGGGAGGGTTAGTTACGAGCAGTACTTC	CASSFSSGRVSYEQYF
TRBV9	few	-	TRBJ2-1	TGTGCCAGCAGCGTGGATTACTACAATGAGCAGTTCTTC	CASSVDYYNEQFF
TRBV7-2	few	-	TRBJ2-7	TGTGCCAGCAGCGGGGATTCCAACGAGCAGTACTTC	CASSGDSNEQYF
TRBV11-2	many	-	TRBJ1-1	TGTGCCAGCACCCGAGACAGGCCCCCTTACACTGAAGCTTTCTTT	CASTRDRPPYTEAFF
TRBV19	many	TRBD1	TRBJ1-5	TGTGCCAGCAGCCGACAGGGGGCTAATCAGCCCCAGCATTTT	CASSRQGANQPQHF
TRBV2	few	-	TRBJ1-5	TGTGCCAGCACCGAAGAGGGTTTAAGCAATCAGCCCCAGCATTTT	CASTEEGLSNQPQHF
TRBV12-3/TRBV12-4	few	-	TRBJ2-1	TGTGCCAGCAGCGAGGACTCACCCGGGACTCTGAGCTCCTACAATGAGCAGTTCTTC	CASSEDSPGTLSSYNEQFF
TRBV12-3/TRBV12-4	few	-	TRBJ1-5	TGTGCCAGCTCCGTCGAGGGGGGTAATCAGCCCCAGCATTTT	CASSVEGGNQPQHF
TRBV27	-	-	TRBJ2-3	TGTGCCAGCAGTTTGCTAGCCGGGATGAGCACAGATACGCAGTATTTT	CASSLLAGMSTDTQYF
TRBV7-2	many	TRBD1	TRBJ2-3	TGTGCCAGCAACCAAGACAGGGGTCCCCTCCGTACGCAGTATTTT	CASNQDRGPLRTQYF
TRBV12-3/TRBV12-4	-	-	TRBJ1-2	TGTGCCAGCGGCACGGGCTATGGCTACACCTTC	CASGTGYGYTF
TRBV29-1	-	-	TRBJ2-5	TGCAGCGGTACGGGGTTCCTGGGAGAGACCCAGTACTTC	CSGTGFLGETQYF
TRBV6-1	-	-	TRBJ2-2	TGTGCCAGCAGGCCCGGCGGTCTGAGGACCGGGGAGCTGTTTTTT	CASRPGGLRTGELFF
TRBV19	many	TRBD2	TRBJ2-1	TGTGCCAGTAGCTCCGGGACTAGCGGGGGTAATGAGCAGTTCTTC	CASSSGTSGGNEQFF
TRBV28	-	TRBD2	TRBJ2-3	TGTGCCAGCAGTCCAGCGGGGGGTTTTATCACAGATACGCAGTATTTT	CASSPAGGFITDTQYF
TRBV6-1	few	-	TRBJ1-5	TGTGCCAGCAGTGAAGCGTTTGTAGGGAGGGCAAAATATAGCAATCAGCCCCAGCATTTT	CASSEAFVGRAKYSNQPQHF
TRBV7-2	many	TRBD1	TRBJ1-6	TGTGCCAGCAGCTCCGGGACAGGCTTTTCACCCCTCCACTTT	CASSSGTGFSPLHF
TRBV28	few	-	TRBJ2-7	TGTGCCAGCAGTTTATCTTCAGGGCTCGCCTACGAGCAGTACTTC	CASSLSSGLAYEQYF
TRBV7-2	-	-	TRBJ2-1	TGTGCCAGCAGCCACCCGGGTCCTGAGCAGTTCTTC	CASSHPGPEQFF
TRBV20-1	-	TRBD2	TRBJ2-7	TGCAGTGCGCCCCAGCGGGGGGTTAACGAGCAGTACTTC	CSAPQRGVNEQYF
TRBV10-3	-	-	TRBJ1-6	TGTGCCATCCGGGGGTCGGATTCACCCCTCCACTTT	CAIRGSDSPLHF
TRBV20-1	-	TRBD2	TRBJ2-5	TGCAGCGCGACCTTCCCGGGACTAGCTGGCCAAGAGACCCAGTACTTC	CSATFPGLAGQETQYF